The 22 T cell receptor beta chains reported below all come from one sample, sequenced in a study of a mutant IDH1 vaccine in newly diagnosed glioma. Their cognate antigens are unknown. The method was immunoSEQ multiplex PCR; TCRdb's version includes in-frame clones alone and lacks a portion of them. The table records about 94,000 clones, approximately 89% of them present only once. Time point meaning: week 47, end of study. The study gave 300 ug of mutant IDH1 20-mer peptide per vaccine dose, with topical imiquimod. Source: PBMCs, taken from a glioma patient whose treatment included an IDH1 peptide vaccine. All receptors derive from a woman aged 50 to 65 with glioma.

V is TRBV6-5 and J is TRBJ2-3; possibly TRBD1 for D (5 bases). There are 13 residues in the CDR3. Trimming pared 5 bases from V and 7 bases from J, leaving 13 bases between. Germline lookup yields CDR1 MNHEY and CDR2 SVGAGI. Here the CDR3 DNA reads TGTGCCAGCAGTGGTCCCCGGACAAATACGCAGTATTTT. Its translation: CASSGPRTNTQYF.

V is TRBV6-4 and J is TRBJ1-3; a possible D gene is TRBD1 (6 bases). The CDR3 contains 14 residues. The V end was cut by 8 bases, the J end by 3 bases, with 14 bases between. CDR1 is MRHNA, CDR2 SNTAGT, per germline. CDR3 region: CASPEKGVGNTIYF. CDR3 nucleotide sequence: TGTGCCAGCCCGGAGAAGGGGGTTGGAAACACCATATATTTT.

The V call is TRBV6-1, the J call TRBJ1-2; 7 bases fit TRBD1. V dropped 2 bases and J dropped 4; count of bases not matched to a gene: 7. This CDR3 comprises 15 residues. Germline values: CDR1 MNHNS, CDR2 SASEGT. The CDR3 is CASSEMEGALYGYTF. CDR3 nucleotide sequence: TGTGCCAGCAGTGAAATGGAGGGGGCTCTCTATGGCTACACCTTC.

Only one count was recorded for this clone. The chain combines TRBV5-4 with TRBJ1-2, with a possible D match to TRBD1 (6 bases). The CDR3 has 15 residues. The germline gives CDR1 SGHNT, CDR2 YYREEE (reference sequence). The V gene lost 2 bases and the J gene lost 3 bases, with 14 bases spanning the gap. The CDR3 nucleotides read TGTGCCAGCAGCTTTTCCGGGGGCAGGGACTATGGCTACACCTTC. Translating gives CASSFSGGRDYGYTF.

The V and J genes are TRBV19 and TRBJ2-3, with D tentatively TRBD1 (6 bases). Germline loops: CDR1 LNHDA, CDR2 SQIVND (reference sequence). Deletions cut 3 bases from V and 3 bases from J, with 16 bases between. The CDR3 contains 16 residues. In nucleotides, the CDR3 is TGTGCCAGTAGTATTATCCCTACAGGGAGAACAGATACGCAGTATTTT. This gives the protein CASSIIPTGRTDTQYF.

The chain joins TRBV5-4 to TRBJ1-6; no clear D gene. The length of the CDR3 is 13 residues. Per germline, CDR1 SGHNT and CDR2 YYREEE (reference sequence). Trimming cost V 0 bases and J 6 bases, with 4 bases left between them. This CDR3 is CASSLDSNSPLHF. CDR3 coding DNA: TGTGCCAGCAGCTTGGACAGTAATTCACCCCTCCACTTT.

CDR3 in DNA: TGTGCCAGCAGTTTCACGACAGGGGTCACTGAAGCTTTCTTT. Translated: CASSFTTGVTEAFF. This rearrangement joins TRBV28 to TRBJ1-1; 8 nucleotides align to TRBD1. Germline values: CDR1 MDHEN, CDR2 SYDVKM. This CDR3 is built from 14 residues. The V segment lost 3 bases and the J segment 4 bases; nucleotides outside the gene matches: 4.

The rearrangement joins TRBV4-2 to TRBJ2-7; 8 bases are a match to TRBD2. Germline V lookup: CDR1 LGHNA, CDR2 YNFKEQ. With V trimmed by 1 base and J by 3 bases, 8 bases remained unmatched. This CDR3 has 16 residues. CDR3 region: CASSQARSGGHYEQYF. The CDR3 nucleotides are TGTGCCAGCAGCCAAGCCCGAAGCGGGGGTCACTACGAGCAGTACTTC.

This rearrangement joins TRBV18 to TRBJ2-1; no clear D gene. The CDR3 length is 13 residues. The germline CDR1 and CDR2 sequences are KGHSH and LQKENI. V was cut by 6 bases and J by 7 bases, with 13 bases left in between. CDR3 nucleotides: TGTGCCAGCTCCCCAAGCAGGAGTAATGAGCAGTTCTTC. Protein sequence: CASSPSRSNEQFF.

This chain connects TRBV5-1 to TRBJ1-2; unclear D gene. The CDR3 is 13 amino acids. Per germline, CDR1 SGHRS and CDR2 YFSETQ. V was trimmed by 2 bases and J by 6 bases, leaving 11 bases between them. The CDR3 sequence is CASSLSIEDGYTF. CDR3 sequence (DNA): TGCGCCAGCAGCTTATCGATAGAGGATGGCTACACCTTC.

The chain combines TRBV28 with TRBJ1-4; D possibly corresponds to TRBD1 (5 bases). Germline V gene sequence: CDR1 MDHEN, CDR2 SYDVKM. There are 14 residues in the CDR3. Trimming cost V 7 bases and J 3 bases, with 12 bases left between them. CDR3: CASTPAGSNEKLFF. The CDR3 bases are TGTGCCAGCACCCCGGCAGGGTCTAATGAAAAACTGTTTTTT.

The gene calls are TRBV28 and TRBJ1-5; TRBD1 might be the D (6 bases). The CDR3 consists of 14 residues. The V end was cut by 7 bases, the J end by 7 bases, with 17 bases between. CDR1 is MDHEN and CDR2 is SYDVKM in the germline V gene. The CDR3 DNA is TGTGCCAGCAAGGAGTCGGGGGCAGAACAGCCCCAGCATTTT. As protein: CASKESGAEQPQHF.

The rearrangement links TRBV18 to TRBJ1-6, with D unresolved. This CDR3 has 16 residues. Per the germline V gene, CDR1 is KGHSH and CDR2 is LQKENI. Trimming pared 2 bases from V and 0 bases from J, leaving 8 bases between. The CDR3 reads CASSPTRDSYNSPLHF. CDR3 sequence (DNA): TGTGCCAGCTCACCAACACGGGACTCCTATAATTCACCCCTCCACTTT.

The chain joins TRBV27 to TRBJ2-1; D gene ambiguous. V was clipped by 0 bases and J by 6 bases, with 9 bases between them. CDR1 is MNHEY, CDR2 SMNVEV, per germline (reference sequence). This CDR3 region has 14 residues. This CDR3 is CASSLSLPPNEQFF. The CDR3 DNA follows: TGTGCCAGCAGTTTATCGCTCCCGCCCAATGAGCAGTTCTTC.

This chain uses TRBV5-1 with TRBJ2-7; D perhaps matches TRBD1 (5 bases). The CDR3 sequence is 12 residues long. Per the germline V gene, CDR1 is SGHRS and CDR2 is YFSETQ. With 5 bases removed from V and 5 bases from J, the gap between germline ends came to 11 bases. The chain's CDR3 is CASSRQPHEQYF. CDR3 DNA: TGCGCCAGCAGTAGACAGCCCCACGAGCAGTACTTC.

This chain links TRBV7-3 with TRBJ2-3; D tentatively fits TRBD1 or TRBD2 (5 bases each). CDR3 length: 14 amino acids. CDR1 and CDR2 from the germline V gene are SGHTA and FQGTGA. Trimming cost V 7 bases and J 2 bases, with 13 bases left between them. The CDR3 is CASTSGTFTDTQYF. CDR3 sequence (DNA): TGTGCCAGCACCTCTGGGACCTTCACAGATACGCAGTATTTT.

This chain connects TRBV2 to TRBJ2-3; 9 bases map to TRBD1. Germline CDR1 SNHLY, CDR2 FYNNEI. The CDR3 extends over 15 amino acids. The V segment lost 6 bases and the J segment 4 bases; nucleotides outside the gene matches: 8. The DNA of the CDR3 is TGTGCCAGCAGCCCCGGGACAGGGCTGCCAGATACGCAGTATTTT. Encoded protein: CASSPGTGLPDTQYF. Variable domain in full (rest from reference TRBV2 and TRBJ2-3): EPEVTQTPSHQVTQMGQEVILRCVPISNHLYFYWYRQILGQKVEFLVSFYNNEISEKSEIFDDQFSVERPDGSNFTLKIRSTKLEDSAMYFCASSPGTGLPDTQYFGPGTRLTVL.

V gene TRBV6-1 combines with J gene TRBJ1-2; D remains unclear. Germline loops: CDR1 MNHNS, CDR2 SASEGT. The CDR3 contains 13 residues. V lost 1 base, J lost 3 bases, and 6 bases lay in between. The CDR3 here is CASSEGRYYGYTF. As DNA, the CDR3 is TGTGCCAGCAGTGAAGGGCGGTACTATGGCTACACCTTC.

The chain carries TRBV9 and TRBJ1-2, with D perhaps matching TRBD1 (5 bases). V dropped 0 bases and J dropped 3 bases, with 9 bases sitting between them. The CDR3 spans 14 residues. From germline, CDR1 is SGDLS and CDR2 YYNGEE. CDR3 loop: CASSVGGGHYGYTF. CDR3 coding DNA: TGTGCCAGCAGCGTAGGGGGCGGGCACTATGGCTACACCTTC.

CDR3 protein: CASSLAELTRDYTF. The CDR3 nucleotides are TGCGCCAGCAGCTTGGCCGAACTGACTCGAGACTACACCTTC. The chain uses TRBV5-1 and TRBJ1-2; no clear D gene. Germline CDR1 SGHRS, CDR2 YFSETQ. This CDR3 is built from 14 residues. The V end was cut by 0 bases, the J end by 10 bases, with 16 bases between.

The V call is TRBV14, the J call TRBJ2-7; TRBD2 aligns across 8 bases. The CDR3 is 15 residues long. The germline V gene has CDR1 SGHDN and CDR2 FVKESK. Losses at the gene ends were 1 base for V and 0 bases for J; bases not matched to a gene: 2. The CDR3 coding sequence is TGTGCCAGCAGCCAAGGCCTAGCGGGCTCCTACGAGCAGTACTTC. Translating it yields CASSQGLAGSYEQYF.

The chain has TRBV15 and TRBJ2-1; weak D call: TRBD2 (6 bases). The CDR3 covers 14 residues. Germline values: CDR1 LNHNV, CDR2 YYDKDF (reference sequence). V dropped 3 bases and J dropped 8 bases, with 14 bases sitting between them. CDR3 sequence (DNA): TGTGCCACCAGCAGGGAGGGAGGAATGGATGAGCAGTTCTTC. This gives the protein CATSREGGMDEQFF. The complete variable domain, with remaining parts taken from reference TRBV15 and TRBJ2-1, reads DAMVIQNPRYQVTQFGKPVTLSCSQTLNHNVMYWYQQKSSQAPKLLFHYYDKDFNNEADTPDNFQSRRPNTSFCFLDIRSPGLGDTAMYLCATSREGGMDEQFFGPGTRLTVL.